This T cell receptor beta chain was captured in a study of cytotoxic CD8 clonotypes in ibrutinib-treated CLL. The germline V and J ends were trimmed by 0 bases and 4 bases, with 7 bases remaining between them. From germline, CDR1 is MNHEY and CDR2 SMNVEV (reference sequence). The CDR3 covers 14 residues. Assay used: immunoSEQ multiplex PCR; TCRdb lists only in-frame clones, some missing. The sample carries about 200,000 clones, around three quarters recorded once. This clone turned up a few times. Sample: PBMCs, taken after 24 months of ibrutinib treatment. This sequence was found in a human donor with chronic lymphocytic leukemia. The chain employs TRBV27 and TRBJ2-1; the D gene is possibly TRBD1 (5 bases). DNA of the CDR3: TGTGCCAGCAGTTTATCGGGGCTATACAATGAGCAGTTCTTC. Protein sequence: CASSLSGLYNEQFF.